This note documents a single T cell receptor (beta chain) sequence. This record comes from a study of glioma-infiltrating T cells after dendritic cell vaccination. Study-wide background: Samples are from glioblastoma patients in Phase I and II dendritic cell vaccine trials. Between the early 2000s and the early 2010s, patients got autologous tumor lysate-pulsed dendritic cell vaccines.

The V gene end was trimmed by 8 bases and the J gene end by 10 bases; junction bases not matched to a gene: 14. Germline assignment: CDR1 SNHLY and CDR2 FYNNEI. The CDR3 covers 14 residues. All glioblastoma patients lacked an isocitrate dehydrogenase mutation. TCRB CDR3 was amplified from 2 ug genomic DNA or less. The assay was immunoSEQ multiplex PCR, and TCRdb's table has in-frame clones only and misses some. The table includes just under 85,000 clones, roughly 90% detected once. The sequence came from a human donor with glioblastoma. This chain uses TRBV2 with TRBJ2-1; TRBD2 agrees at 7 bases. This material consisted of blood, taken before dendritic cell vaccination. The CDR3 DNA is TGTGCCAGCGGACGACAAGGACTAGTCGCCGAGCAGTTCTTC. Translation: CASGRQGLVAEQFF. Combining the CDR3 with reference TRBV2 and TRBJ2-1 gives the whole variable domain EPEVTQTPSHQVTQMGQEVILRCVPISNHLYFYWYRQILGQKVEFLVSFYNNEISEKSEIFDDQFSVERPDGSNFTLKIRSTKLEDSAMYFCASGRQGLVAEQFFGPGTRLTVL.